This T cell receptor (beta chain) was identified in a study of blood T cell repertoires in COVID-19. Study in general: Samples representing acute and convalescent COVID-19 were sourced from the United States, Italy and Spain. The cDNA or gDNA used as material had been derived from T cells, B-cell-depleted T cells, or PBMCs.

The germline V and J ends were trimmed by 4 bases and 5 bases, with 10 bases remaining between them. There are 13 residues in the CDR3. The germline CDR1 and CDR2 sequences are SGHRS and YFSETQ. Authors' data handling: Estimation of nucleated cell counts relied on the amplification of reference gene primers. The repertoire was sequenced with immunoSEQ multiplex PCR; TCRdb's copy has only in-frame clones and lacks some. D and trimming come from the DNA, and the V and J calls and clone size come from that table. The sample holds approximately 190,000 clones, 75% to 95% seen once. The receptor's source is a man over 45 with acute or convalescent COVID-19. Sequencing was done on a sample of peripheral blood. The rearrangement joins TRBV5-1 to TRBJ2-1, with D possibly matching TRBD2 (5 bases). CDR3 in amino acids: CASSPTKDNEQFF. CDR3 nucleotide sequence: TGCGCCAGCAGCCCGACTAAGGACAATGAGCAGTTCTTC.